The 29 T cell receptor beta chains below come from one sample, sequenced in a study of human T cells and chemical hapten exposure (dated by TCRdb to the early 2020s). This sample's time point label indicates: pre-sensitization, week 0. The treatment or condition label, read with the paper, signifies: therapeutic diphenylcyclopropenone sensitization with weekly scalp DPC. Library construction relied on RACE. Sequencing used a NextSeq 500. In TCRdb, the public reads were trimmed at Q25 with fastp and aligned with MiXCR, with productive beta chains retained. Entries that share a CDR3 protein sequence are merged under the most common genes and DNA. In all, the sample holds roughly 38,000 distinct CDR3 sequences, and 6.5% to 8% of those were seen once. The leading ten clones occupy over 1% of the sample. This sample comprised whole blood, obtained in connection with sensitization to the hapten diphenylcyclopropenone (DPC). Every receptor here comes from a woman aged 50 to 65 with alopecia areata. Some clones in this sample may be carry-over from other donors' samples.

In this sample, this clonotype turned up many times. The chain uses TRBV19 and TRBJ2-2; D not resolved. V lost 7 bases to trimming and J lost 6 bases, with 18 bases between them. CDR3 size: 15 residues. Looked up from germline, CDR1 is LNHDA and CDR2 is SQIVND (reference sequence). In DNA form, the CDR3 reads TGTGCCAGTACTCAACTTGTGGGGTTCCCCGGGGAGCTGTTTTTT. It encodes CASTQLVGFPGELFF.

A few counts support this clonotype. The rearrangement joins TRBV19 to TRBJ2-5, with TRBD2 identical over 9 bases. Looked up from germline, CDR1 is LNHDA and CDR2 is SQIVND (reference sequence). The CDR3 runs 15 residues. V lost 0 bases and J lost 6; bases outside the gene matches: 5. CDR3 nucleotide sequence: TGTGCCAGTAGTATAGATGCGGGAGGGGCACAGACCCAGTACTTC. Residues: CASSIDAGGAQTQYF.

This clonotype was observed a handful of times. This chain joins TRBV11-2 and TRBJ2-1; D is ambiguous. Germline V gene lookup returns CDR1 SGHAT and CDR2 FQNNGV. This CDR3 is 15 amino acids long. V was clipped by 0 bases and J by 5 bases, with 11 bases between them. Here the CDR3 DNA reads TGTGCCAGCAGCTTAGATCGGTCGCGCAACAATGAGCAGTTCTTC. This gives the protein CASSLDRSRNNEQFF.

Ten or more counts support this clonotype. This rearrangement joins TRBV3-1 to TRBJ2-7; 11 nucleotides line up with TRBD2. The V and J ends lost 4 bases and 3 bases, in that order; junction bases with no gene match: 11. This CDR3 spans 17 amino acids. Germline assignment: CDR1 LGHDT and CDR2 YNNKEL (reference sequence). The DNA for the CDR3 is TGTGCCAGCAGCCTTACTAGCGGGAGAACTACCAACTACGAGCAGTACTTC. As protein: CASSLTSGRTTNYEQYF.

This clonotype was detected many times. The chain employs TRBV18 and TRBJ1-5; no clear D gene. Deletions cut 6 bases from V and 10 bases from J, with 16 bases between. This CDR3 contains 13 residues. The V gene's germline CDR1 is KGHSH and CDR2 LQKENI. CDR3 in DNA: TGTGCCAGCTCCTCAGGCCCTATCAGCCCCCAGCATTTT. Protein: CASSSGPISPQHF.

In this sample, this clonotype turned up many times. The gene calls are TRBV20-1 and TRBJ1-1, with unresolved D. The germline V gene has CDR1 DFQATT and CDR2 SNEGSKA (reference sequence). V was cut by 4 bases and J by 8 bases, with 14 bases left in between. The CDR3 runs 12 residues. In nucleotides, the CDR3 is TGCAGTGCTACTAGGGTCTGGGAAGAAGCTTTCTTT. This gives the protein CSATRVWEEAFF.

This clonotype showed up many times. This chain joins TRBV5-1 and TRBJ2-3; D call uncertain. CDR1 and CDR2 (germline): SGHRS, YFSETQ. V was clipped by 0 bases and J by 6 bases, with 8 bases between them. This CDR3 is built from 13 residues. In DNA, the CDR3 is TGCGCCAGCAGCTTGGAGATGGTGGATACGCAGTATTTT. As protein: CASSLEMVDTQYF.

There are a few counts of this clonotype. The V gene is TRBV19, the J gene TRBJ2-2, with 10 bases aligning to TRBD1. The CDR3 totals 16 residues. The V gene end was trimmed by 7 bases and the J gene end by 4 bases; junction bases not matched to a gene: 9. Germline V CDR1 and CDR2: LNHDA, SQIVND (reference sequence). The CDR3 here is CASTSPGTGVTGELFF. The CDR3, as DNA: TGTGCCAGTACCTCCCCCGGGACAGGGGTCACCGGGGAGCTGTTTTTT. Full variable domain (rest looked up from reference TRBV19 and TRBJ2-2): DGGITQSPKYLFRKEGQNVTLSCEQNLNHDAMYWYRQDPGQGLRLIYYSQIVNDFQKGDIAEGYSVSREKKESFPLTVTSAQKNPTAFYLCASTSPGTGVTGELFFGEGSRLTVL.

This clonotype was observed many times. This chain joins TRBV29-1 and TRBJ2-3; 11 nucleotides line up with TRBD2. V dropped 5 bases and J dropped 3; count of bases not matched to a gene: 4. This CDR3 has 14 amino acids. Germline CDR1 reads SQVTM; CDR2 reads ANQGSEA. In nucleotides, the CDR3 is TGCAGCGTTCAACTAGCGGGAGCGACAGATACGCAGTATTTT. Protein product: CSVQLAGATDTQYF.

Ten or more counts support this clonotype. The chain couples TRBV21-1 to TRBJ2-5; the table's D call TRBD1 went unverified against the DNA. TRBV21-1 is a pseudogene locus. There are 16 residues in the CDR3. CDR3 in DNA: TGTGCCAGCAGCAAAGTGGCGTCGGCAGGGAAAGAGACCCAGTACTTC. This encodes CASSKVASAGKETQYF.

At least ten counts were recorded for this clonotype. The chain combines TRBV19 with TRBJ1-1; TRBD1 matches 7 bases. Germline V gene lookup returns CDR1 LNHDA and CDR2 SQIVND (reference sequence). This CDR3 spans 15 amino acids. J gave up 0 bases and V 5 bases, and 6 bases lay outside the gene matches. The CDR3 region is CASSVPGQLNTEAFF. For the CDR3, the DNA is TGTGCCAGTAGTGTCCCGGGACAGCTGAACACTGAAGCTTTCTTT.

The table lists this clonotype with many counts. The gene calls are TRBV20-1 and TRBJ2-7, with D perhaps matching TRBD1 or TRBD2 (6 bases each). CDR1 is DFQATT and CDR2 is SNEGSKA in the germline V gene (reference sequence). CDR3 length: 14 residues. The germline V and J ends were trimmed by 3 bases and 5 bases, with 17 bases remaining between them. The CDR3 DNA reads TGCAGTGCTAGCGGGGGCTGGATTGCGGACGAGCAGTACTTC. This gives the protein CSASGGWIADEQYF.

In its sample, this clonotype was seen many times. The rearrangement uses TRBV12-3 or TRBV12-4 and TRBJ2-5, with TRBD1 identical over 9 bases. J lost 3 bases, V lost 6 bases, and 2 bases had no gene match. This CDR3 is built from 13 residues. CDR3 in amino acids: CASRRQGEETQYF. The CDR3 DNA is TGTGCCAGCAGACGACAGGGGGAAGAGACCCAGTACTTC.

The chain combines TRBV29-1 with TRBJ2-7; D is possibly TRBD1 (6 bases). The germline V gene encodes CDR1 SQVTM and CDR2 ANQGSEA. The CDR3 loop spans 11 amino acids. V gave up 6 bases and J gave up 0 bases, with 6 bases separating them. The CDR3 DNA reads TGCAGCGTGACAGGCTCCTACGAGCAGTACTTC. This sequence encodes CSVTGSYEQYF.

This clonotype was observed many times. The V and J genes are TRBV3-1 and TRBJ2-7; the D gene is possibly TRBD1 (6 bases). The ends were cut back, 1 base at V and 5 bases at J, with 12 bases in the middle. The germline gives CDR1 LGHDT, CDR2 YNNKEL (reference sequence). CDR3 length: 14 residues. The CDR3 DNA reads TGTGCCAGCAGCCAAGTCCTCCAGGGGAACGAGCAGTACTTC. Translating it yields CASSQVLQGNEQYF.

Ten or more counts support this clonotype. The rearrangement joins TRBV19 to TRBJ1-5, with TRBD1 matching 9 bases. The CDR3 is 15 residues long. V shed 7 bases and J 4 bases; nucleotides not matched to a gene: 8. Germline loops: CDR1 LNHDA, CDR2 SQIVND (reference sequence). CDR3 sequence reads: CASTPFGQGNQPQHF. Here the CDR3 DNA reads TGTGCCAGTACCCCATTCGGACAGGGGAATCAGCCCCAGCATTTT.

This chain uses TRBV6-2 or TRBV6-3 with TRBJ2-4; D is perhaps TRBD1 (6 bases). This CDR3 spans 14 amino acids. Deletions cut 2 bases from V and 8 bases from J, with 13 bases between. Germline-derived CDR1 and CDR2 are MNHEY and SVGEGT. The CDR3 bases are TGTGCCAGCAGTTACGGCAGGGGCATTGACATTCAGTACTTC. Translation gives CASSYGRGIDIQYF.

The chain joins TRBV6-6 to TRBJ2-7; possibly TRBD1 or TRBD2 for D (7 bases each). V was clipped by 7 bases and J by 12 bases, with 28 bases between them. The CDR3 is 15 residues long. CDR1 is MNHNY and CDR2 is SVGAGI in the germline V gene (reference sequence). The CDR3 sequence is CASTLSGGGLQLPYF. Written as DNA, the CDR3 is TGTGCCAGCACCCTATCAGGGGGAGGGCTCCAATTACCGTACTTC.

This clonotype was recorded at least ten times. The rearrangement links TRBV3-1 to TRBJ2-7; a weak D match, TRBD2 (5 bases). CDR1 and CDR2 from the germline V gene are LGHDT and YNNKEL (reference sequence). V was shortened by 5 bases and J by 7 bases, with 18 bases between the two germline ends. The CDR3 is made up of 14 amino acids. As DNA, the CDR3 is TGTGCCAGCAGCACGCTTGGTCTAGCAAGGGAGCAGTACTTC. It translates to CASSTLGLAREQYF.

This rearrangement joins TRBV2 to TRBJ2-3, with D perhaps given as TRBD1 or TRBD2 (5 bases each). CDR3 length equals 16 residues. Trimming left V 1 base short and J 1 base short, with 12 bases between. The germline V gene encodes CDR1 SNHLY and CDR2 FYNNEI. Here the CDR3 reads CASSEEGTLRTDTQYF. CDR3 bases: TGTGCCAGCAGTGAAGAAGGGACCCTACGCACAGATACGCAGTATTTT.

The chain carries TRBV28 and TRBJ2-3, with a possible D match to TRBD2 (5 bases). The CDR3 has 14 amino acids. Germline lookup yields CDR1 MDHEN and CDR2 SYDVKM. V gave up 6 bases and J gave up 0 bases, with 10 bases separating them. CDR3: CASRAGGSTDTQYF. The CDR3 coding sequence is TGTGCCAGCAGAGCTGGCGGGAGCACAGATACGCAGTATTTT.

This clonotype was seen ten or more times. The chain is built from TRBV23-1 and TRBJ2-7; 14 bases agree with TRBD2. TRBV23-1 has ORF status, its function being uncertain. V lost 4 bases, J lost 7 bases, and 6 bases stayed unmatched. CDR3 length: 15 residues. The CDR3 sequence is CASSPLRTSGREQYF. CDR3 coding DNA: TGCGCCAGCAGTCCACTCCGGACTAGCGGGAGGGAGCAGTACTTC.

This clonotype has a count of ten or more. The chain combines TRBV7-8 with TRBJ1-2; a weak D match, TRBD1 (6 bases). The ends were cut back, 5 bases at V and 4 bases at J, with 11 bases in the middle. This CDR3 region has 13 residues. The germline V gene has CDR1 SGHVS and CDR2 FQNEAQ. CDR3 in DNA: TGTGCCAGCAGCCGACAGGTATCCTATGGCTACACCTTC. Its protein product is CASSRQVSYGYTF.

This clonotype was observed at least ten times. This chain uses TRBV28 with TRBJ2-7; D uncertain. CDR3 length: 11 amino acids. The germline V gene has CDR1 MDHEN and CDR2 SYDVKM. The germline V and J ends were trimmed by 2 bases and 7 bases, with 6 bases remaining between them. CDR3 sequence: CASSLRREQYF. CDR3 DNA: TGTGCCAGCAGTTTAAGAAGAGAGCAGTACTTC.

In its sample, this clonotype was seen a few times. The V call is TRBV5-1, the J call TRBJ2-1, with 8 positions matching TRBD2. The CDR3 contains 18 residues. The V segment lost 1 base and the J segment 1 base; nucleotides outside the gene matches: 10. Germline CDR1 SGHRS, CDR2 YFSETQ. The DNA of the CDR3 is TGCGCCAGCAGCTTGAATCGCGGGAGGACCTATTCCTACAATGAGCAGTTCTTC. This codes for CASSLNRGRTYSYNEQFF.

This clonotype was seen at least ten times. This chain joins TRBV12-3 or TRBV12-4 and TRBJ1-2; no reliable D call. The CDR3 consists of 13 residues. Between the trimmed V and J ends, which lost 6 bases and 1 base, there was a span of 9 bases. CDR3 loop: CASSQIINYGYTF. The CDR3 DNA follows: TGTGCCAGCAGCCAAATAATTAACTATGGCTACACCTTC.

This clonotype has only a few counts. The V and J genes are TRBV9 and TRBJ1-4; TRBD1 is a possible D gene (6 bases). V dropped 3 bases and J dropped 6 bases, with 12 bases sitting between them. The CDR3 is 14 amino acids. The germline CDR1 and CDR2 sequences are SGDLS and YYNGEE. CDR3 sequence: CASSASGVDEKLFF. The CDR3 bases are TGTGCCAGCAGCGCGTCAGGGGTAGATGAAAAACTGTTTTTT.

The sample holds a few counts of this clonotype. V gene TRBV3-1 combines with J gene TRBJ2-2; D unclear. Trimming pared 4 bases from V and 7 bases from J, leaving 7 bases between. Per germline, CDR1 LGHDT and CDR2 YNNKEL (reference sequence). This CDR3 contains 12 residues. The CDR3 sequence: CASSLMGGELFF. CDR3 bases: TGTGCCAGCAGCCTGATGGGCGGGGAGCTGTTTTTT.

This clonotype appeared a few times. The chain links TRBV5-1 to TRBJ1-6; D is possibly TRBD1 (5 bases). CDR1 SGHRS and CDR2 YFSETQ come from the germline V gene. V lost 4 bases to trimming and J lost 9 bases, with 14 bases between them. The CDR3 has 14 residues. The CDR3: CASSLRDGGSPLHF. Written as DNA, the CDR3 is TGCGCCAGCAGCCTCCGGGACGGCGGTTCACCCCTCCACTTT.